This T cell receptor (beta chain) is from a study of CXCR3-negative and CXCR3-positive naive CD8 T cells. Regarding the study as a whole: CXCR3-negative and CXCR3-positive naive cells shared comparable TRBV-TRBJ usage, but memory cells did not. For CXCR3-positive naive cells, TRB CDR3s were more hydrophobic than those of CXCR3-negative naive cells.

The CDR3 spans 16 residues. Germline V gene lookup returns CDR1 MDHEN and CDR2 SYDVKM. With UMI labels, 5' RACE was used to prepare the TRB cDNA libraries. TCRdb reprocessed the 5' RACE reads, with one entry per CDR3 protein and no DNA. The table counts around 140,000 distinct CDR3 sequences; 0.41% lies in the top ten. On this clonotype: The antigen is unknown.

The gene calls are TRBV28 and TRBJ2-7; TCRdb selects TRBD2, and the lack of DNA leaves this call unchecked. The receptor was derived from a human donor in good health. Some clones in this sample may be carry-over from other donors' samples. Sequences were obtained from naive CXCR3+ CD8+ T cells from blood. Subset in this sample: CD45RO-CCR7+CD27+CD95- naive CD8+ T cells expressing CXCR3 (TNR3+). CDR3 sequence reads: CASSLPSGRAFGEQYF.